This T cell receptor (beta chain) originates from a study of Ad26.COV2.S vaccination and SARS-CoV-2 variants. Study background: The vaccine Ad26.COV2.S was put into the muscle once, or twice with 56 days between.

V was trimmed by 2 bases and J by 5 bases, leaving 10 bases between them. The germline V gene encodes CDR1 GTSNPN and CDR2 SVGIG (reference sequence). This CDR3 has 14 residues. The method was immunoSEQ multiplex PCR; TCRdb's version includes in-frame clones alone and lacks a portion of them. The sample has a few hundred thousand clones; roughly 84% are singletons. Treatment denoted: around 19 received Ad26.COV2.S at low or high dose, single or two shots; about 5 received placebo; per-sample allocation not given. At day 63 after the first vaccine or placebo injection, samples were drawn. The sequences come from peripheral blood, collected in a trial of Ad26.COV2.S vaccine versus placebo. The J gene is TRBJ1-6, the V gene TRBV30, with D perhaps TRBD1 (6 bases). The TCR originated in a person between 18 and 60 years old who received the Ad26.COV2.S COVID-19 vaccine or a placebo. For the CDR3, the DNA is TGTGCCTGGAGTACAGGGATTAATAATTCACCCCTCCACTTT. This gives the protein CAWSTGINNSPLHF.